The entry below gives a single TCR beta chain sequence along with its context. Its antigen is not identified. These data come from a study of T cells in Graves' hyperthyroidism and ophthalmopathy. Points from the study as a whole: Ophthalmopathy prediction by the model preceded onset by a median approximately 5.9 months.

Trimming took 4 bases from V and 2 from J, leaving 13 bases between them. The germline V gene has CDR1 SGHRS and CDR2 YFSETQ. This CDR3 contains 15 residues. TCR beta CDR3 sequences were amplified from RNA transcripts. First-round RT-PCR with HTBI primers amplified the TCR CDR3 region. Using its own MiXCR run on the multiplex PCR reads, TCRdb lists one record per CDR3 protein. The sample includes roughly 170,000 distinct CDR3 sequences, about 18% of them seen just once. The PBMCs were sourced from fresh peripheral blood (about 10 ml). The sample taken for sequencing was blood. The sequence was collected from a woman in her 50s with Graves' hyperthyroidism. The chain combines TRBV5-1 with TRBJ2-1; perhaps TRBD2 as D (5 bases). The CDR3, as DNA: TGCGCCAGCAGCGTTATTAGCGTGGCCTACAATGAGCAGTTCTTC. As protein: CASSVISVAYNEQFF.